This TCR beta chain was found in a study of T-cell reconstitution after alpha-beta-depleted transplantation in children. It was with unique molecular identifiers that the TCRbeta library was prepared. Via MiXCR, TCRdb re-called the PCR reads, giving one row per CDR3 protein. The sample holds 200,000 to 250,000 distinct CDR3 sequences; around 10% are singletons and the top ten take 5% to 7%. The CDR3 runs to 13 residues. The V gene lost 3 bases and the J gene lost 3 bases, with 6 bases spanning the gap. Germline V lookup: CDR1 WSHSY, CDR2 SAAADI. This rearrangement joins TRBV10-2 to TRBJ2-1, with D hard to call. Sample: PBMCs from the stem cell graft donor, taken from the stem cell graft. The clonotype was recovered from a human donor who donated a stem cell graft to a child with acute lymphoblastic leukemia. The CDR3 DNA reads TGCGCCAGCAGTGATTTGGTCTACAATGAGCAGTTCTTC. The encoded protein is CASSDLVYNEQFF.